This is a list of T cell receptor beta chains from one sample in a study of tumor-infiltrating lymphocytes in primary liver carcinoma. TCRdb reanalysed the multiplex PCR reads using MiXCR and keeps one entry per CDR3 protein. In the table there are more than 150,000 distinct CDR3 sequences, about 60% of which are singletons. Specimen: peripheral blood. The receptors shown here come from a man aged 35 to 55 with primary liver carcinoma and hepatitis B virus infection. Both conserved end residues are part of each CDR3. A D gene is named only where the DNA matches it firmly. Clone size is stated in some rows and not others, as once, few, many or a class when expanded.

TRBJ2-7	TRBV29-1	few	TRBD1	11	CSAGQSYEQYF	TGCAGCGCGGGACAGTCCTACGAGCAGTACTTC
TRBJ2-5	TRBV6-1	few	TRBD2	14	CASSVRLAGETQYF	TGTGCCAGCAGTGTTCGACTAGCGGGAGAGACCCAGTACTTC
TRBJ2-1	TRBV10-3	.	.	12	CTIGTGGNEQFF	TGTACCATCGGAACAGGCGGGAATGAGCAGTTCTTC
TRBJ2-7	TRBV29-1	few	TRBD2	11	CSVTSGYEQYF	TGCAGCGTGACTAGCGGCTACGAGCAGTACTTC
TRBJ1-4	TRBV6-5	once	TRBD1	17	CSSSYEEDRTTNEKLFF	TGTTCCAGCAGTTACGAGGAGGACAGGACAACTAATGAAAAACTGTTTTTT
TRBJ2-7	TRBV11-2	.	.	13	CASCFRVAYEQYF	TGTGCCAGCTGCTTCCGAGTTGCCTACGAGCAGTACTTC
TRBJ2-3	TRBV12-3/TRBV12-4	.	.	14	CASSSRIYTDTQYF	TGTGCCAGCAGTTCCCGGATCTACACAGATACGCAGTATTTT
TRBJ2-2	TRBV11-2	.	TRBD2	18	CASSLELAGGRATVELFF	TGTGCCAGCAGCTTAGAATTAGCGGGAGGAAGGGCCACCGTGGAGCTGTTTTTT
TRBJ2-3	TRBV6-6	.	.	14	CVNSFLAGTDTQYF	TGTGTCAACAGTTTCCTAGCAGGAACAGATACACAGTATTTT
TRBJ2-1	TRBV10-3	.	.	16	CAISESRGLSYNEQFF	TGTGCCATCAGTGAGTCACGGGGGCTCTCCTACAATGAGCAGTTCTTC
TRBJ2-2	TRBV11-2	.	.	14	CASSLNSGTGELFF	TGTGCCAGCAGCTTAAATTCGGGAACCGGGGAGCTGTTTTTT
TRBJ2-3	TRBV10-3	few	TRBD2	18	CAISDSYGLAGGTDTQYF	TGTGCCATCAGTGACTCTTACGGACTAGCGGGAGGCACAGATACGCAGTATTTT
TRBJ2-7	TRBV29-1	.	TRBD2	14	CSAQGLAGDYEQYF	TGCAGCGCCCAGGGGCTAGCGGGAGATTATGAGCAGTACTTC
TRBJ2-2	TRBV6-2/TRBV6-3	.	.	15	CASSWDPANTGELFF	TGTGCCAGCAGTTGGGATCCGGCGAACACCGGGGAGCTGTTTTTT
TRBJ2-2	TRBV5-4	few	TRBD2	17	CASSSSAGGPDTGELFF	TGTGCCAGCAGCTCCTCCGCGGGAGGGCCTGACACCGGGGAGCTGTTTTTT
TRBJ2-1	TRBV12-3/TRBV12-4	many	TRBD2	14	CASRGLAGPNEQFF	TGTGCCAGCCGCGGACTAGCGGGTCCCAATGAGCAGTTCTTC
TRBJ2-3	TRBV5-8	.	.	16	CASSPRSERGTDTQYF	TGTGCCAGCAGCCCGCGAAGTGAACGGGGCACAGATACGCAGTATTTT
TRBJ2-7	TRBV11-2	few	.	12	CASSFLVDEQYF	TGTGCCAGCAGCTTTTTGGTCGACGAGCAGTACTTC
TRBJ2-3	TRBV29-1	.	.	16	CSAEENWGTEPDTQYF	TGCAGCGCTGAAGAAAATTGGGGGACCGAGCCAGATACGCAGTATTTT
TRBJ2-1	TRBV11-1	.	.	14	CASSSRGNVRGQFF	TGTGCCAGCAGCTCTAGAGGGAATGTAAGGGGGCAGTTCTTC
TRBJ2-5	TRBV10-1	few	.	11	CASSEGGTQYF	TGCGCCAGCAGTGAAGGTGGGACCCAGTACTTC
TRBJ1-3	TRBV6-1	.	.	13	CASSGDPRNTIYF	TGTGCCAGCAGTGGGGACCCCAGAAACACCATATATTTT
TRBJ2-3	TRBV11-2	many	.	17	CASSSHPTGSKVDTQYF	TGTGCCAGCAGCTCCCATCCAACTGGGAGCAAGGTAGATACGCAGTATTTT
TRBJ2-7	TRBV11-2	many	.	17	CASSLDHEGKKNYEQYF	TGTGCCAGCAGCTTAGATCATGAGGGGAAGAAGAACTACGAGCAGTACTTC
TRBJ1-2	TRBV6-6	few	.	14	CASSYPDTSYGYTF	TGTGCCAGCAGTTACCCGGACACTTCCTATGGCTACACCTTC
TRBJ2-7	TRBV29-1	.	.	13	CNVTSTHYYEQYF	TGCAACGTGACCTCGACACATTACTACGAGCAGTACTTC
TRBJ2-7	TRBV28	.	TRBD1	17	CASSSPLLDRGRYEQYF	TGTGCCAGCAGTTCCCCTCTCCTGGACAGGGGACGGTACGAGCAGTACTTC
TRBJ2-1	TRBV5-6	.	.	14	CASSLTQGLGEQFF	TGTGCCAGCAGCCTTACCCAGGGTCTGGGTGAGCAGTTCTTC
TRBJ2-7	TRBV4-1	few	.	13	CASSAPDGYEQYF	TGCGCCAGCAGCGCTCCGGACGGCTACGAGCAGTACTTC
TRBJ2-7	TRBV11-2	.	TRBD1	14	CANCRTGDSYEQYF	TGTGCCAACTGCCGCACAGGGGACTCCTACGAGCAGTACTTC
TRBJ2-1	TRBV11-3	.	.	14	CSSRSLTGEGEQFF	TGTTCCAGCAGATCCCTAACGGGAGAGGGTGAGCAGTTCTTC
TRBJ2-7	TRBV11-2	many	.	13	CASSLGPDREQYF	TGTGCCAGCAGCTTGGGCCCTGACCGCGAGCAGTACTTC
TRBJ1-2	TRBV29-1	few	TRBD1	14	CSATGGAGSYGYTF	TGCAGCGCAACAGGGGGCGCAGGTTCCTATGGCTACACCTTC
TRBJ2-5	TRBV29-1	many	TRBD2	14	CSVASSGWRETQYF	TGCAGCGTTGCTTCTAGCGGTTGGAGGGAGACCCAGTACTTC
TRBJ2-3	TRBV10-3	.	TRBD2	13	CAIGLAASDTQYF	TGTGCCATCGGACTAGCGGCCTCAGATACGCAGTATTTT
TRBJ2-7	TRBV11-2	.	TRBD2	20	CVSSPRTRGLAGGPRYEQYF	TGTGTCAGCAGCCCGCGGACACGAGGACTAGCGGGAGGGCCTCGCTACGAGCAGTACTTC
TRBJ2-7	TRBV10-3	once	.	13	CAISGSMGYEQYF	TGTGCCATCAGTGGGTCGATGGGGTACGAGCAGTACTTC
TRBJ2-7	TRBV10-3	.	.	14	CAINSTGRADEQYF	TGTGCCATCAACTCAACGGGACGGGCGGACGAGCAGTACTTC
TRBJ2-3	TRBV5-5	few	.	12	CASSTESDTQYF	TGTGCCAGCAGTACGGAGTCGGATACGCAGTATTTT
TRBJ1-5	TRBV6-4	.	TRBD1	18	CASSHSIEGQGLDQPQHF	TGTGCCAGCAGTCACTCAATTGAGGGACAGGGACTTGATCAGCCCCAGCATTTT
TRBJ2-3	TRBV5-5	.	.	12	CASSLRNNTQYF	TGTGCCAGCAGTCTCAGGAACAATACGCAGTATTTT
TRBJ2-5	TRBV11-2	many	TRBD2	16	CASSLVSSGAWETQYF	TGTGCCAGCAGCTTAGTCTCTAGCGGGGCTTGGGAGACCCAGTACTTC
TRBJ2-3	TRBV11-2	.	.	15	CASSKLSSRTDTRYF	TGTGCCAGTAGCAAGCTTTCTTCCCGCACAGATACGCGGTATTTT
TRBJ1-1	TRBV11-2	once	.	15	CASSFAMGGNTEPFF	TGTGCCAGCAGCTTCGCCATGGGCGGGAACACTGAACCTTTCTTT
TRBJ1-1	TRBV5-4	few	.	11	CASSGGTEAFF	TGTGCCAGCAGCGGGGGAACTGAAGCTTTCTTT
TRBJ2-1	TRBV11-3	.	.	14	CASSLCQGMYEQFF	TGTGCCAGCAGCTTATGTCAGGGGATGTATGAGCAGTTCTTC
TRBJ1-2	TRBV6-5	.	TRBD1	15	CARSVSGQGYYGYTF	TGTGCCAGATCCGTATCGGGACAGGGGTACTATGGCTACACCTTC
TRBJ2-3	TRBV29-1	few	TRBD2	16	CSVAAGPSYSTDTQYF	TGCAGCGTTGCAGCGGGACCCTCGTATAGCACAGATACGCAGTATTTT
TRBJ2-1	TRBV29-1	few	.	13	CSARGVSRNEQFF	TGCAGCGCCCGGGGCGTGTCGCGGAATGAGCAGTTCTTC
TRBJ2-1	TRBV4-1	.	TRBD2	17	CASSQKRLAGIYNEQFF	TGCGCCAGCAGCCAAAAGAGACTAGCGGGAATCTACAATGAGCAGTTCTTC
TRBJ2-3	TRBV11-2	.	.	14	CSRSSSVLSDTQYF	TGTTCCCGCAGCTCCTCGGTACTGTCAGATACGCAGTATTTT
TRBJ1-2	TRBV30	.	TRBD1	15	CAWSPGTGYDGGYTF	TGTGCCTGGAGTCCCGGGACAGGGTATGATGGTGGCTACACCTTC
TRBJ2-7	TRBV5-4	.	TRBD2	14	CASSPGTKRYEQYF	TGTGCCAGCAGCCCTGGGACTAAAAGGTACGAGCAGTACTTC
TRBJ2-7	TRBV6-5	.	.	13	CASSYTGNNELYF	TGTGCCAGCAGTTATACAGGGAACAACGAGCTGTACTTC
TRBJ2-2	TRBV11-2	.	.	16	CASSLGGSGNTGELFF	TGTGCCAGCAGCTTGGGGGGTTCGGGTAACACCGGGGAGCTATTTTTT
TRBJ1-5	TRBV29-1	.	.	16	CSVEDRAGGGRDTQHF	TGCAGCGTTGAAGACAGAGCGGGAGGAGGCCGAGATACGCAGCATTTT
TRBJ2-1	TRBV11-3	many	TRBD2	16	CASSLWKAGGPGEQFF	TGTGCCAGCAGCTTATGGAAGGCGGGAGGGCCTGGTGAGCAGTTCTTC
TRBJ2-2	TRBV6-6	once	.	20	CASSYLQVALQGGGSGELFF	TGTGCCAGCAGTTACCTCCAGGTGGCCCTACAGGGTGGAGGTTCCGGGGAGCTGTTTTTT
TRBJ2-1	TRBV11-3	.	TRBD2	15	CASSVSGSSYNQQFF	TGTGCCAGCAGCGTTAGCGGGAGCTCCTACAATCAGCAGTTCTTC
TRBJ2-2	TRBV29-1	many	TRBD1	14	CSVSGQGYTGELFF	TGCAGCGTTAGCGGACAGGGATACACCGGGGAGCTGTTTTTT